The 14 T cell receptor beta chains below were found in one sample sequenced in a study of blood T cell repertoires in COVID-19. TCRdb's copy holds only in-frame clones and misses some; the assay was immunoSEQ multiplex PCR. The table lists 90,000 to 110,000 clones, more than 80% of them singletons. Sequencing was done on a sample of peripheral blood. All receptors come from a woman between 65 and 79 years old with acute or convalescent COVID-19.

The CDR3: CASSGVASYNEQFF. The CDR3 DNA sequence: TGCGCCAGCTCGGGGGTTGCCTCCTACAATGAGCAGTTCTTC. This rearrangement joins TRBV4-3 to TRBJ2-1; weak D call: TRBD2 (6 bases). In germline, CDR1 is LGHNA, CDR2 YSLEER. The CDR3 covers 14 residues. The V gene lost 8 bases and the J gene lost 0 bases, with 11 bases spanning the gap.

The rearrangement uses TRBV28 and TRBJ1-1; D perhaps matches TRBD1 (5 bases). CDR1 is MDHEN and CDR2 is SYDVKM in the germline V gene. The CDR3 is made up of 13 amino acids. Trimming cost V 7 bases and J 3 bases, with 12 bases left between them. The CDR3: CASIRGGDTEAFF. The CDR3 coding sequence is TGTGCCAGCATCCGGGGGGGGGACACTGAAGCTTTCTTT.

The chain recombines TRBV19 with TRBJ2-3; 13 nucleotides line up with TRBD2. This CDR3 is 17 amino acids long. Germline V lookup: CDR1 LNHDA, CDR2 SQIVND (reference sequence). The J segment lost 5 bases and the V segment lost 5 bases, leaving 10 bases of the junction unmatched. The CDR3 region is CASSLGLAGEPIDTQYF. DNA of the CDR3: TGTGCCAGTAGTCTTGGACTAGCGGGGGAGCCAATAGATACGCAGTATTTT.

This clone was detected once. The genes are TRBV6-2 or TRBV6-3 and TRBJ2-3; the match to TRBD2 covers 8 bases. This CDR3 is 19 amino acids long. Germline-derived CDR1 and CDR2 are MNHEY and SVGEGT. Germline trimming cut 0 bases from V and 0 bases from J; bases unmatched to any gene: 11. The CDR3 here is CASSYSKSGGVPSTDTQYF. CDR3 DNA: TGTGCCAGCAGTTACTCGAAAAGCGGGGGAGTCCCTAGCACAGATACGCAGTATTTT.

This clone was observed a single time. V and J are TRBV19 and TRBJ2-1; 12 bases map to TRBD2. The CDR3 runs to 16 residues. Germline assignment: CDR1 LNHDA and CDR2 SQIVND (reference sequence). Trimming at V came to 5 bases and at J to 8 bases, leaving 10 bases not matched to a gene. The CDR3 protein is CASSLWTSGIMYEQFF. CDR3 DNA sequence: TGTGCCAGTAGTCTCTGGACTAGCGGGATTATGTATGAGCAGTTCTTC.

Comment on this clone: The junction and the germline gene differ at one end; a read error may be behind it. CDR3 region: CASREGLAGADPYNEQFF. DNA of the CDR3: TGTGCCAGCAGGGAAGGACTAGCGGGAGCCGACCCCTACAATGAGCAGTTCTTC. The gene calls are TRBV6-1 and TRBJ2-1; 13 bases align to TRBD2. There are 18 residues in the CDR3. Per germline, CDR1 MNHNS and CDR2 SASEGT.

The chain employs TRBV3-1 (or the pseudogene TRBV3-2) and TRBJ1-2; D remains unclear. CDR1 is LGHDT and CDR2 is YNNKEL in the germline V gene (reference sequence). The CDR3 consists of 15 residues. With 1 base removed from V and 2 bases from J, the gap between germline ends came to 11 bases. The CDR3 protein is CASSQVVRGNYGYTF. Here the CDR3 DNA reads TGTGCCAGCAGCCAAGTGGTGCGAGGGAACTATGGCTACACCTTC.

V and J are TRBV11-2 and TRBJ2-7; no clear D gene. The CDR3 spans 11 residues. V was shortened by 7 bases and J by 3 bases, with 7 bases between the two germline ends. CDR1 SGHAT and CDR2 FQNNGV come from the germline V gene. CDR3 sequence: CASNNYYEQYF. Here the CDR3 DNA reads TGTGCCAGCAACAACTACTACGAGCAGTACTTC.

The J gene is TRBJ1-5, the V gene TRBV5-5, with D perhaps TRBD1 (5 bases). V was shortened by 3 bases and J by 2 bases, with 9 bases between the two germline ends. The CDR3 extends over 14 amino acids. Germline CDR1 is SGHKS and CDR2 is YYEKEE (reference sequence). The CDR3 protein is CASSSGLGNQPQHF. CDR3 DNA: TGTGCCAGCAGCTCGGGACTTGGCAATCAGCCCCAGCATTTT.

There are a few counts of this clone. The rearrangement joins TRBV7-3 to TRBJ1-2; TRBD1 agrees at 7 bases. V gave up 1 base and J gave up 7 bases; unmatched junction bases: 3. CDR1 and CDR2 from the germline V gene are SGHTA and FQGTGA. The CDR3 sequence is 13 residues long. CDR3 sequence: CASSLMPGGGYTF. In DNA, the CDR3 is TGTGCCAGCAGCTTAATGCCAGGGGGTGGCTACACCTTC.

The CDR3 spells CSVEDPGVINEQFF. The CDR3 region has the DNA TGCAGCGTTGAAGATCCCGGGGTGATCAATGAGCAGTTCTTC. This chain links TRBV29-1 with TRBJ2-1; possibly TRBD2 for D (5 bases). This CDR3 region has 14 residues. The germline V and J ends were trimmed by 0 bases and 6 bases, with 12 bases remaining between them. Germline V lookup: CDR1 SQVTM, CDR2 ANQGSEA.

The V gene is TRBV19, the J gene TRBJ2-7, with 9 bases fitting TRBD2. After removal of 2 bases from V and 0 bases from J, the junction contained 5 bases not matched to a gene. The CDR3 length is 16 residues. Germline V CDR1 and CDR2: LNHDA, SQIVND (reference sequence). Here the CDR3 reads CASSISSSGNSYEQYF. The CDR3 DNA sequence: TGTGCCAGTAGTATATCGTCTAGCGGGAACTCCTACGAGCAGTACTTC.

This clone was observed a few times. The chain recombines TRBV29-1 with TRBJ1-1, with D hard to call. This CDR3 region has 13 residues. CDR1 is SQVTM, CDR2 ANQGSEA, per germline. Trimming took 0 bases from V and 1 from J, leaving 6 bases between them. CDR3 in amino acids: CSVEDSSNTEAFF. The CDR3 DNA reads as TGCAGCGTTGAAGATTCATCGAACACTGAAGCTTTCTTT.

This clone was recorded once. V is TRBV7-9 and J is TRBJ1-5; D is undetermined. The length of the CDR3 is 16 residues. Per the germline V gene, CDR1 is SEHNR and CDR2 is FQNEAQ (reference sequence). V lost 1 base and J 4 bases, leaving 14 bases between the germline ends. Here the CDR3 DNA reads TGTGCCAGCAGCTTAGAATCAACCACAGAGAATCAGCCCCAGCATTTT. Translated, it gives CASSLESTTENQPQHF.